These 3 T cell receptor beta chains were all obtained from the same sample, sequenced in a study of blood T cell repertoires in COVID-19 (dated by TCRdb to between 2020 and 2021). Library preparation was by the immunoSEQ multiplex PCR assay. As stored in TCRdb, this immuneACCESS dataset retains in-frame rearrangements with V and J assigned. A fraction of the clones does not appear; measured against another copy, unresolved V genes explain less than half of the discrepancy, and the remainder lacks a known reason. This sample is represented by more than 300,000 clones; about 93% of them were singletons. 2.5% to 4% of the sample lies in the top ten. The sequencing input was peripheral blood. Every receptor here comes from a young woman who had recovered from COVID-19.

V is TRBV6-6 and J is TRBJ1-6, with D uncertain. The CDR3 is 17 amino acids. The V and J ends lost 5 bases and 5 bases respectively, with 19 bases between them. CDR1 is MNHNY, CDR2 SVGAGI, per germline (reference sequence). CDR3 DNA: TGTGCCAGCAGTCCAAGAGTCGGGTTGAGCCATAATTCACCCCTCCACTTT. This encodes CASSPRVGLSHNSPLHF.

J is TRBJ1-2 and V is TRBV5-4; D remains unclear. The CDR3 extends over 12 amino acids. Germline V CDR1 and CDR2: SGHNT, YYREEE (reference sequence). Trimming shortened V by 0 bases and J by 9 bases, and 9 bases separated the two germline ends. CDR3 protein: CASSLVGRSYTF. The CDR3 DNA follows: TGTGCCAGCAGCTTGGTAGGGAGAAGCTACACCTTC.

The rearrangement links TRBV25-1 to TRBJ2-7; D might be TRBD2 (6 bases). This CDR3 has 16 residues. Looked up from germline, CDR1 is MGHDK and CDR2 is SYGVNS. Deletions cut 2 bases from V and 4 bases from J, with 18 bases between. The CDR3 sequence is CASSEEGTQRFYEQYV. For the CDR3, the DNA is TGTGCCAGCAGTGAAGAGGGGACTCAGAGATTTTACGAGCAGTACGTC.